Following are 26 T cell receptor beta chains from one sample sequenced in a study of blood T cell repertoires in COVID-19. Measured with immunoSEQ multiplex PCR; TCRdb has only the in-frame clones, and not every one. This sample has tens of thousands of clones, with approximately 80% found just once. Input material: peripheral blood. The receptors stem from a woman older than 75 with COVID-19, enrolled during active disease.

The gene calls are TRBV6-5 and TRBJ1-6; D remains unclear. In germline, CDR1 is MNHEY, CDR2 SVGAGI. The CDR3 loop spans 14 amino acids. V shed 8 bases and J shed 0 bases, with 8 bases lying between them. The CDR3: CASAGLSYNSPLHF. The CDR3 DNA reads TGTGCCAGCGCAGGCCTCTCCTATAATTCACCCCTCCACTTT.

The rearrangement links TRBV5-4 to TRBJ2-3, with a weak D call TRBD2 (6 bases). CDR3 length: 16 residues. From germline, CDR1 is SGHNT and CDR2 YYREEE (reference sequence). V lost 5 bases and J lost 0, with 16 bases in between. CDR3 DNA: TGTGCCAGCAGTTCGGGACTCACGCTAAGCACAGATACGCAGTATTTT. Its protein product is CASSSGLTLSTDTQYF.

The J gene is TRBJ1-2, the V gene TRBV6-5; no reliable D call. V shed 2 bases and J shed 7 bases, with 17 bases lying between them. This CDR3 comprises 15 residues. Per the germline V gene, CDR1 is MNHEY and CDR2 is SVGAGI. The CDR3 here is CASSYQTSRAGGYTF. The DNA for the CDR3 is TGTGCCAGCAGTTACCAGACATCTCGAGCAGGTGGCTACACCTTC.

The J gene is TRBJ1-2, the V gene TRBV12-3 or TRBV12-4; 7 bases align to TRBD1. With 7 bases clipped from V and 2 bases from J, the junction kept 4 bases outside the gene matches. The length of the CDR3 is 13 residues. CDR3 region: CASTEGANYGYTF. The CDR3 DNA is TGTGCCAGCACCGAGGGGGCCAACTATGGCTACACCTTC.

This chain joins TRBV5-1 and TRBJ2-3; 7 nucleotides match TRBD2. This CDR3 contains 16 residues. Germline V CDR1 and CDR2: SGHRS, YFSETQ. Unmatched junction bases numbered 6, after V lost 0 bases and J lost 2 bases. CDR3 amino acids: CASSLGSRGITDTQYF. CDR3 DNA sequence: TGCGCCAGCAGCTTGGGGTCGCGGGGGATCACAGATACGCAGTATTTT.

This clone appeared once. This chain links TRBV5-6 with TRBJ2-7, with TRBD2 matching 7 bases. This CDR3 spans 14 amino acids. Germline V gives CDR1 SGHDT, CDR2 YYEEEE. J gave up 5 bases and V 0 bases, and 5 bases lay outside the gene matches. In nucleotides, the CDR3 is TGTGCCAGCAGCTTGGCGGGACTATACCACGAGCAGTACTTC. Its translation: CASSLAGLYHEQYF.

Many counts were recorded for this clone. This rearrangement joins TRBV14 to TRBJ2-2; 9 nucleotides align to TRBD2. Germline CDR1 SGHDN, CDR2 FVKESK. V lost 2 bases to trimming and J lost 4 bases; unmatched junction nucleotides: 2. The CDR3 length is 15 residues. The CDR3 loop reads CASSQSGRSTGELFF. CDR3 nucleotides: TGTGCCAGCAGCCAAAGCGGGAGGAGCACCGGGGAGCTGTTTTTT.

The V call is TRBV4-2, the J call TRBJ1-2, with D unresolved. Germline V gives CDR1 LGHNA, CDR2 YNFKEQ. The CDR3 spans 14 residues. V was trimmed by 0 bases and J by 4 bases, leaving 9 bases between them. The CDR3 protein is CASSQDRAGYGYTF. The CDR3 bases are TGTGCCAGCAGCCAAGACCGCGCCGGCTATGGCTACACCTTC.

In DNA, the CDR3 is TGTGCCAGCAGCTTGAGTGCTTCTAGCGGGATCTACAATGAGCAGTTCTTC. This translates into CASSLSASSGIYNEQFF. The chain is built from TRBV5-5 and TRBJ2-1; the match to TRBD2 covers 9 bases. This CDR3 has 17 amino acids. The germline CDR1 and CDR2 sequences are SGHKS and YYEKEE (reference sequence). V lost 1 base to trimming and J lost 3 bases; unmatched junction nucleotides: 8.

The CDR3: CASRMTGASYGYTF. CDR3 DNA: TGTGCCAGTAGGATGACAGGGGCGAGCTATGGCTACACCTTC. The chain uses TRBV19 and TRBJ1-2; TRBD1 agrees at 8 bases. CDR1 and CDR2 from the germline V gene are LNHDA and SQIVND (reference sequence). J was trimmed by 4 bases and V by 6 bases; bases with no gene match: 7. This CDR3 is 14 amino acids long.

The rearrangement uses TRBV18 and TRBJ1-4; no firm D call. V lost 5 bases and J lost 1, with 11 bases in between. This CDR3 has 15 amino acids. CDR1 KGHSH and CDR2 LQKENI come from the germline V gene. CDR3 region: CASSSKHKTNEKLFF. CDR3 coding DNA: TGTGCCAGCTCATCCAAACATAAAACTAATGAAAAACTGTTTTTT.

The rearrangement joins TRBV28 to TRBJ1-6, with D maybe TRBD1 (6 bases). The CDR3 has 13 amino acids. V gave up 8 bases and J gave up 10 bases, with 15 bases separating them. Per the germline V gene, CDR1 is MDHEN and CDR2 is SYDVKM. The CDR3 DNA follows: TGTGCCAGCCTACCGGGACAAAGCTCACCCCTCCACTTT. Amino acid sequence: CASLPGQSSPLHF.

The chain recombines TRBV21-1 with TRBJ2-1; the DNA was not used to check the table's D call, TRBD2. TRBV21-1 constitutes a pseudogene. CDR3 length: 20 residues. CDR3 sequence: CASSPWGEKRGRQSYNEQFF. CDR3 nucleotides: TGTGCCAGCAGCCCCTGGGGGGAAAAACGGGGTCGACAATCCTACAATGAGCAGTTCTTC.

The chain has TRBV6-2 or TRBV6-3 and TRBJ2-1, with D uncertain. V lost 2 bases and J 4 bases, leaving 6 bases between the germline ends. Germline V gene lookup returns CDR1 MNHEY and CDR2 SVGEGT. The CDR3 totals 13 residues. CDR3 in amino acids: CASSYVIYNEQFF. CDR3 in DNA: TGTGCCAGCAGTTACGTTATTTACAATGAGCAGTTCTTC.

This clone was seen more than once but under ten times. The V call is TRBV27, the J call TRBJ2-3, with 8 positions matching TRBD2. V shed 5 bases and J 0 bases; nucleotides not matched to a gene: 7. This CDR3 has 16 residues. Per germline, CDR1 MNHEY and CDR2 SMNVEV (reference sequence). CDR3 residues: CASSIRVAGSTDTQYF. Here the CDR3 DNA reads TGTGCCAGCAGTATCAGGGTAGCGGGGAGCACAGATACGCAGTATTTT.

The V call is TRBV3-1 (or the pseudogene TRBV3-2), the J call TRBJ1-2, with TRBD1 matching 9 bases. CDR3 size: 13 residues. From germline, CDR1 is LGHDT and CDR2 YNNKEL (reference sequence). The V segment lost 3 bases and the J segment 6 bases; nucleotides outside the gene matches: 2. The CDR3 nucleotides are TGTGCCAGCAGCCAGGGACAGGGACATGGCTACACCTTC. This codes for CASSQGQGHGYTF.

The chain carries TRBV6-1 and TRBJ2-2, with D possibly being TRBD1 (6 bases). Germline V lookup: CDR1 MNHNS, CDR2 SASEGT. V lost 2 bases and J lost 7, with 8 bases in between. CDR3 length: 13 amino acids. The CDR3 loop reads CASSETGFGELFF. The CDR3 bases are TGTGCCAGCAGTGAAACAGGGTTCGGGGAGCTGTTTTTT.

The chain uses TRBV28 and TRBJ2-5; 9 bases agree with TRBD2. V shed 5 bases, J shed 7 bases, and the junction held 14 bases outside the gene matches. CDR3 size: 16 residues. Germline V gene lookup returns CDR1 MDHEN and CDR2 SYDVKM. The CDR3 sequence is CASSAMRPSGVGTQYF. The CDR3 DNA reads TGTGCCAGCAGTGCCATGCGTCCTAGCGGGGTCGGGACCCAGTACTTC.

This clone has at least ten counts. DNA of the CDR3: TGTGCCAGCAGAAGGGACAGTATTTGGGAAAAACTGTTTTTT. Translated: CASRRDSIWEKLFF. J is TRBJ1-4 and V is TRBV28, with 7 nucleotides matching TRBD1. With 6 bases clipped from V and 8 bases from J, the junction kept 9 bases outside the gene matches. Per the germline V gene, CDR1 is MDHEN and CDR2 is SYDVKM. CDR3 length equals 14 residues.

V and J are TRBV2 and TRBJ2-7; TRBD2 agrees at 10 bases. The germline gives CDR1 SNHLY, CDR2 FYNNEI. Trimming at V came to 2 bases and at J to 0 bases, leaving 1 base not matched to a gene. The CDR3 is 15 residues long. The CDR3 reads CASSETSGNSYEQYF. The CDR3 nucleotides are TGTGCCAGCAGTGAAACTAGCGGGAACTCCTACGAGCAGTACTTC. Based on the CDR3 plus reference TRBV2 and TRBJ2-7, the full variable domain is EPEVTQTPSHQVTQMGQEVILRCVPISNHLYFYWYRQILGQKVEFLVSFYNNEISEKSEIFDDQFSVERPDGSNFTLKIRSTKLEDSAMYFCASSETSGNSYEQYFGPGTRLTVT.

The gene calls are TRBV5-1 and TRBJ2-5; 10 bases line up with TRBD2. This CDR3 comprises 15 residues. In germline, CDR1 is SGHRS, CDR2 YFSETQ. The V and J ends lost 0 bases and 5 bases, in that order; junction bases with no gene match: 4. CDR3 loop: CASSLVSSGSETQYF. CDR3 in DNA: TGCGCCAGCAGCTTGGTGTCTAGCGGGAGTGAGACCCAGTACTTC.

The chain carries TRBV19 and TRBJ2-1; 7 bases are shared with TRBD1. The V gene's germline CDR1 is LNHDA and CDR2 SQIVND (reference sequence). V shed 11 bases and J 5 bases; nucleotides not matched to a gene: 6. The CDR3 loop spans 12 amino acids. DNA of the CDR3: TGTGCCGCCGGGACAGCGAACAATGAGCAGTTCTTC. It encodes CAAGTANNEQFF. Together with reference TRBV19 and TRBJ2-1, the CDR3 gives the full variable domain: DGGITQSPKYLFRKEGQNVTLSCEQNLNHDAMYWYRQDPGQGLRLIYYSQIVNDFQKGDIAEGYSVSREKKESFPLTVTSAQKNPTAFYLCAAGTANNEQFFGPGTRLTVL.

V is TRBV11-2 and J is TRBJ2-3, with 9 bases aligning to TRBD2. The CDR3 has 16 residues. The germline V gene has CDR1 SGHAT and CDR2 FQNNGV. Trimming at V came to 3 bases and at J to 5 bases, leaving 9 bases not matched to a gene. DNA of the CDR3: TGTGCCAGCAGCTTTGGACTAGCGACCTGGGAAGATACGCAGTATTTT. Protein sequence: CASSFGLATWEDTQYF.

The J gene is TRBJ2-7, the V gene TRBV5-1; TRBD2 aligns across 8 bases. Germline values: CDR1 SGHRS, CDR2 YFSETQ. V was pared by 0 bases and J by 1 base, with 9 bases of the junction left unmatched. There are 17 residues in the CDR3. In nucleotides, the CDR3 is TGCGCCAGCAGCTTGGTTCCTAGCGGGTCCCGATCCTACGAGCAGTACTTC. This gives the protein CASSLVPSGSRSYEQYF.

The rearrangement joins TRBV5-8 to TRBJ1-6; D gene unclear. Trimming removed 4 bases at V and 7 bases at J, with 18 bases between. The germline V gene has CDR1 SGHTS and CDR2 YDEGEE. CDR3 length: 16 residues. CDR3 DNA: TGTGCCAGCAGCCCTGGTGGCCGGCGGATCAATTCACCCCTCCACTTT. Its translation: CASSPGGRRINSPLHF.

The CDR3 DNA sequence: TGCGCCAGCAGCCAAGCCCCACTAGCGACAGACTCCTACGAGCAGTACTTC. This translates into CASSQAPLATDSYEQYF. J is TRBJ2-7 and V is TRBV4-1; 7 nucleotides line up with TRBD2. V lost 1 base and J lost 0; bases outside the gene matches: 9. The CDR3 has 17 amino acids. From germline, CDR1 is MGHRA and CDR2 YSYEKL.